The 26 T cell receptor beta chains below were found in one sample sequenced in a study of OX40 agonist ivuxolimab in advanced cancers. The protocol was immunoSEQ multiplex PCR, while the TCRdb copy is restricted to in-frame clones and leaves out a portion. The sample has 35,000 to 55,000 clones, 65% to 85% seen once. The source was CD4+ or CD8+ T cells sorted from blood, collected in a trial of the OX40 agonist ivuxolimab. The receptors shown here come from an adult with an advanced solid tumor such as melanoma, head and neck, liver or kidney cancer.

The count of this clone is one. The J gene is TRBJ2-5, the V gene TRBV7-2, with D perhaps TRBD1 (6 bases). Germline values: CDR1 SGHTA, CDR2 FQGNSA. This CDR3 spans 15 amino acids. V was clipped by 1 base and J by 7 bases, with 16 bases between them. CDR3 loop: CASSLVASKGGTQYF. The CDR3 DNA reads as TGTGCCAGCAGCTTAGTGGCCTCCAAAGGGGGGACCCAGTACTTC.

This clone occurred a few times. The chain is built from TRBV7-9 and TRBJ2-5; D remains ambiguous. Looked up from germline, CDR1 is SEHNR and CDR2 is FQNEAQ (reference sequence). The V and J ends lost 5 bases and 5 bases respectively, with 6 bases between them. The CDR3 has 11 amino acids. CDR3 protein: CASSAAETQYF. CDR3 nucleotides: TGTGCCAGCAGCGCCGCCGAGACCCAGTACTTC.

This sequence joins TRBV5-6 and TRBJ2-5, with D uncertain. The germline V gene encodes CDR1 SGHDT and CDR2 YYEEEE. This CDR3 has 13 amino acids. Deletions cut 4 bases from V and 5 bases from J, with 12 bases between. In DNA, the CDR3 is TGTGCCAGCAGCCGGTCCCCTGGGGAGACCCAGTACTTC. Translated, it gives CASSRSPGETQYF.

For this clone: Other DNA sequences in this sample translate to the same CDR3. The V gene is TRBV5-4, the J gene TRBJ2-5; TRBD2 matches 9 bases. V was clipped by 0 bases and J by 2 bases; unmatched bases: 2. CDR1 is SGHNT and CDR2 is YYREEE in the germline V gene (reference sequence). CDR3 length equals 15 residues. CDR3 nucleotide sequence: TGTGCCAGCAGCTTGGTGCTAGCGGGACAAGAGACCCAGTACTTC. Protein product: CASSLVLAGQETQYF. The full variable domain, rest sourced from reference TRBV5-4 and TRBJ2-5, is ETGVTQSPTHLIKTRGQQVTLRCSSQSGHNTVSWYQQALGQGPQFIFQYYREEENGRGNFPPRFSGLQFPNYSSELNVNALELDDSALYLCASSLVLAGQETQYFGPGTRLLVL.

This clone is a singleton in its sample. V usage is TRBV7-6 and J usage is TRBJ2-1; unclear D gene. In germline, CDR1 is SGHVS, CDR2 FNYEAQ. V gave up 5 bases and J gave up 5 bases, with 7 bases separating them. The length of the CDR3 is 12 residues. Written as DNA, the CDR3 is TGTGCCAGCAGCCACCCAGACAATGAGCAGTTCTTC. Translating gives CASSHPDNEQFF.

V gene TRBV9 combines with J gene TRBJ1-1; D is unresolved. CDR1 and CDR2 from the germline V gene are SGDLS and YYNGEE. The V end lost 0 bases, the J end lost 2 bases, and 11 bases lay between the germline ends. This CDR3 is built from 15 residues. The CDR3 coding sequence is TGTGCCAGCAGCGTAGAAATGAATCGTAACACTGAAGCTTTCTTT. Amino acid sequence: CASSVEMNRNTEAFF.

The CDR3 loop reads CASSPSGRSYEQYF. In DNA, the CDR3 is TGCGCCAGCAGCCCTAGCGGGAGAAGCTACGAGCAGTACTTC. The chain is built from TRBV5-1 and TRBJ2-7, with 10 bases that match TRBD2. CDR1 and CDR2 (germline): SGHRS, YFSETQ. The CDR3 runs 14 residues. The junction had 4 bases not matched to a gene; V was cut back by 4 bases and J by 3 bases.

Written as DNA, the CDR3 is TGCGCCAGCAGCCAAGACCAACAGGCGAGTTCACCCCTCCACTTT. Its protein is CASSQDQQASSPLHF. The genes are TRBV4-3 and TRBJ1-6, with D possibly being TRBD1 (5 bases). V was cut by 0 bases and J by 9 bases, with 12 bases left in between. The CDR3 covers 15 residues. The V gene's germline CDR1 is LGHNA and CDR2 YSLEER.

In nucleotides, the CDR3 is TGTGCCAGCAGCTTGGGGGTCGGGAGGGCCTTCTACGAGCAGTACTTC. This translates into CASSLGVGRAFYEQYF. This chain links TRBV5-6 with TRBJ2-7; 8 bases agree with TRBD2. The J segment lost 3 bases and the V segment lost 0 bases, leaving 8 bases of the junction unmatched. The germline gives CDR1 SGHDT, CDR2 YYEEEE. This CDR3 comprises 16 residues.

This rearrangement joins TRBV9 to TRBJ2-5; possibly TRBD2 for D (5 bases). The CDR3 totals 13 residues. V lost 1 base, J lost 5 bases, and 9 bases lay in between. Germline V gives CDR1 SGDLS, CDR2 YYNGEE. In nucleotides, the CDR3 is TGTGCCAGCAGCGTACGGACGGGGGAGACCCAGTACTTC. This encodes CASSVRTGETQYF.

The rearrangement links TRBV7-2 to TRBJ2-2, with D tentatively TRBD1 or TRBD2 (5 bases each). The germline V gene encodes CDR1 SGHTA and CDR2 FQGNSA. Trimming removed 0 bases at V and 7 bases at J, with 9 bases between. The CDR3 runs 14 residues. CDR3 region: CASSLARGGGELFF. For the CDR3, the DNA is TGTGCCAGCAGCTTAGCTCGGGGCGGCGGGGAGCTGTTTTTT.

The chain has TRBV7-9 and TRBJ1-5; D gene unclear. This CDR3 region has 13 residues. V lost 1 base, J lost 9 bases, and 10 bases lay in between. CDR1 and CDR2 (germline): SEHNR, FQNEAQ (reference sequence). The CDR3: CASSLDRLSPQHF. CDR3 DNA sequence: TGTGCCAGCAGCTTAGACCGCCTGTCGCCCCAGCATTTT.

The gene calls are TRBV5-6 and TRBJ2-6; 8 positions agree with TRBD1. CDR3 length: 18 amino acids. The ends lost 0 bases at V and 0 bases at J; junction bases unmatched: 5. In germline, CDR1 is SGHDT, CDR2 YYEEEE. The CDR3 protein is CASSLDRGRSSGANVLTF. In nucleotides, the CDR3 is TGTGCCAGCAGCTTGGACAGGGGGAGAAGCTCTGGGGCCAACGTCCTGACTTTC.

The V gene is TRBV7-2, the J gene TRBJ1-1; D uncertain. Germline-derived CDR1 and CDR2 are SGHTA and FQGNSA. V lost 3 bases, J lost 4 bases, and 12 bases lay in between. The CDR3 covers 14 residues. Written as DNA, the CDR3 is TGTGCCAGCAGCTTCGGGGTCCCGGGCACTGAAGCTTTCTTT. Amino acid sequence: CASSFGVPGTEAFF.

The chain joins TRBV6-4 to TRBJ2-1; 9 bases map to TRBD2. Per germline, CDR1 MRHNA and CDR2 SNTAGT. With V trimmed by 4 bases and J by 8 bases, 6 bases remained unmatched. The CDR3 runs to 14 residues. This CDR3 is CASSALAGPHEQFF. The CDR3 nucleotides read TGTGCCAGCAGTGCCCTAGCGGGACCCCATGAGCAGTTCTTC.

The chain combines TRBV5-1 with TRBJ2-7; 12 nucleotides line up with TRBD2. The V gene end was trimmed by 0 bases and the J gene end by 3 bases; junction bases not matched to a gene: 13. The CDR3 length is 19 residues. Germline CDR1 reads SGHRS; CDR2 reads YFSETQ. DNA for the CDR3: TGCGCCAGCAGCTTGGGATTGGGTCGGACTAGCGGGATTTACTACGAGCAGTACTTC. This encodes CASSLGLGRTSGIYYEQYF.

The chain carries TRBV27 and TRBJ2-5; 7 bases are shared with TRBD2. The better agreement between TRBJ2-7 and the DNA end casts doubt on the J call. Per the germline V gene, CDR1 is MNHEY and CDR2 is SMNVEV (reference sequence). The CDR3 has 13 amino acids. CDR3 sequence (DNA): TGTGCCAGCAGTTTCGGGACTAACTCCGAGCAGTACTTC. Amino acid sequence: CASSFGTNSEQYF.

The rearrangement uses TRBV29-1 and TRBJ2-1, with a weak D call TRBD2 (5 bases). Trimming cost V 1 base and J 3 bases, with 13 bases left between them. There are 15 residues in the CDR3. Germline V gene data show CDR1 as SQVTM and CDR2 as ANQGSEA. As DNA, the CDR3 is TGCAGCGTTGAAGCCTATCCCCGGGGCTACAATGAGCAGTTCTTC. Translating gives CSVEAYPRGYNEQFF.

The chain has TRBV13 and TRBJ2-7, with unresolved D. V gave up 4 bases and J gave up 6 bases, with 10 bases separating them. The germline gives CDR1 PRHDT, CDR2 FYEKMQ (reference sequence). The CDR3 is 12 amino acids. The CDR3 loop is CASSSLPGEQYF. CDR3 nucleotide sequence: TGTGCCAGCAGCTCCCTTCCGGGCGAGCAGTACTTC.

The sample holds one count of this clone. This chain connects TRBV14 to TRBJ1-2; possibly TRBD1 for D (6 bases). CDR3 size: 15 residues. Germline CDR1 and CDR2: SGHDN and FVKESK. Trimming removed 1 base at V and 7 bases at J, with 16 bases between. The CDR3 protein is CASSQGWGASIGYTF. The CDR3 coding sequence is TGTGCCAGCAGCCAAGGATGGGGGGCATCGATTGGCTACACCTTC.

This clone was seen a single time. This rearrangement joins TRBV6-5 to TRBJ1-1; D is unresolved. V was cut by 5 bases and J by 0 bases, with 7 bases left in between. The CDR3 length is 13 residues. Per germline, CDR1 MNHEY and CDR2 SVGAGI. The CDR3 loop reads CASSRDLNTEAFF. The CDR3 DNA follows: TGTGCCAGCAGTCGGGATTTGAACACTGAAGCTTTCTTT.

The chain combines TRBV28 with TRBJ1-2; D is unresolved. V was shortened by 0 bases and J by 7 bases, with 9 bases between the two germline ends. The CDR3 sequence is 13 residues long. Per the germline V gene, CDR1 is MDHEN and CDR2 is SYDVKM. Here the CDR3 reads CASSLWVGSGYTF. In DNA, the CDR3 is TGTGCCAGCAGTTTATGGGTCGGGAGTGGCTACACCTTC.

V gene TRBV10-1 combines with J gene TRBJ1-1; a possible D gene is TRBD1 (5 bases). The V and J ends lost 6 bases and 6 bases respectively, with 14 bases between them. The CDR3 is 13 amino acids. The V gene's germline CDR1 is WNHNN and CDR2 SYGVQD (reference sequence). The CDR3 coding sequence is TGCGCCAGCAGACTGGACATTTCCGCTGAAGCTTTCTTT. Amino acid sequence: CASRLDISAEAFF.

V usage is TRBV5-8 and J usage is TRBJ2-2; D uncertain. Germline CDR1 reads SGHTS; CDR2 reads YDEGEE. V dropped 2 bases and J dropped 1 base, with 12 bases sitting between them. The CDR3 consists of 16 residues. CDR3 sequence reads: CASSLDPYGNTGELFF. CDR3 DNA sequence: TGTGCCAGCAGCTTAGATCCCTACGGGAACACCGGGGAGCTGTTTTTT.

The chain employs TRBV5-1 and TRBJ2-1; D may be TRBD2 (5 bases). The CDR3 length is 15 residues. CDR1 is SGHRS and CDR2 is YFSETQ in the germline V gene. The germline V and J ends were trimmed by 4 bases and 9 bases, with 20 bases remaining between them. The CDR3 here is CASSLAGSTGGEQFF. CDR3 in DNA: TGCGCCAGCAGCCTGGCGGGTTCTACCGGCGGTGAGCAGTTCTTC.

The chain couples TRBV6-1 to TRBJ1-1; D ambiguous. V dropped 3 bases and J dropped 0 bases, with 11 bases sitting between them. There are 15 residues in the CDR3. The germline gives CDR1 MNHNS, CDR2 SASEGT. CDR3 protein: CASSDQLTLNTEAFF. The CDR3 nucleotides read TGTGCCAGCAGTGATCAATTGACCTTGAACACTGAAGCTTTCTTT.